Here is one T cell receptor beta chain with its context. Its specificity is not known. Subsequent to less than 13 days of culture, CD4+ T cells were isolated. Cells had half their medium changed to IL-2 medium on days 3 and 7. Clones were sequenced by immunoSEQ multiplex PCR, and TCRdb holds only the in-frame ones, with some missing. Among more than 45,000 clones listed, about 70% were seen once. The germline V gene has CDR1 SGHRS and CDR2 YFSETQ. This CDR3 contains 14 residues. Trimming took 1 base from V and 8 from J; bases not matched to a gene: 4. The data derive from a study of vaccination effects on CD4 cells after COVID-19. Study-level findings and limits: Substantial clonal contraction characterized both infection- and vaccine-induced clones late after vaccination. Early post-infection timepoints were absent, and convalescent patients were few.

The receptor comes from a human donor who had a prior SARS-CoV-2 infection. The chain combines TRBV5-1 with TRBJ2-4, with 9 positions matching TRBD1. The input for sequencing was CD4+ T cells from PBMCs cultured without peptide, taken before COVID-19 vaccination. Here the CDR3 DNA reads TGCGCCAGCAGCTTGACAGGGGGCGCAGACATTCAGTACTTC. Translated, it gives CASSLTGGADIQYF.